The 31 T cell receptor beta chains in this list originate from one sample, sequenced in a study of siplizumab effects on memory and regulatory T cells. TCRdb's copy holds only in-frame clones and misses some; the assay was immunoSEQ multiplex PCR. The sample consists of over 95,000 clones, 85% to 95% of them appearing once. Material for sequencing was non-Treg CD4+ T cells sorted from blood. These receptor sequences come from a human donor in good health.

The rearrangement links TRBV2 to TRBJ2-1; TRBD2 might be the D (7 bases). V shed 3 bases and J shed 4 bases, with 10 bases lying between them. This CDR3 comprises 14 residues. Per germline, CDR1 SNHLY and CDR2 FYNNEI. The CDR3 is CASSERGGYNEQFF. As DNA, the CDR3 is TGTGCCAGCAGTGAGAGGGGGGGATACAATGAGCAGTTCTTC.

This CDR3 reads CATGQENTGELFF. Written as DNA, the CDR3 is TGTGCCACTGGACAGGAAAACACCGGGGAGCTGTTTTTT. V usage is TRBV15 and J usage is TRBJ2-2; TRBD1 matches at 7 bases. V was clipped by 9 bases and J by 2 bases; unmatched bases: 3. The CDR3 contains 13 residues. CDR1 and CDR2 from the germline V gene are LNHNV and YYDKDF (reference sequence).

V gene TRBV2 combines with J gene TRBJ1-3; D unclear. CDR1 is SNHLY, CDR2 FYNNEI, per germline. The CDR3 runs 11 residues. V was cut by 10 bases and J by 4 bases, with 8 bases left in between. CDR3 residues: CATTQGNTIYF. CDR3 coding DNA: TGTGCCACCACGCAGGGAAACACCATATATTTT.

The chain links TRBV18 to TRBJ2-7; 7 nucleotides match TRBD2. The CDR3 covers 13 residues. Germline V gene lookup returns CDR1 KGHSH and CDR2 LQKENI. The V gene end was trimmed by 5 bases and the J gene end by 7 bases; junction bases not matched to a gene: 8. The CDR3, as DNA: TGTGCCAGCTCATCCCAGGGAGGGGTAGAGCAGTACTTC. Residues: CASSSQGGVEQYF.

This chain connects TRBV2 to TRBJ2-2, with 9 positions matching TRBD1. CDR1 and CDR2 from the germline V gene are SNHLY and FYNNEI. V shed 8 bases and J 3 bases; nucleotides not matched to a gene: 1. CDR3 length: 13 amino acids. The CDR3 spells CASRDRDTGELFF. CDR3 coding DNA: TGTGCCAGCCGGGACAGGGACACCGGGGAGCTGTTTTTT.

The genes are TRBV4-2 and TRBJ2-3; perhaps TRBD1 as D (5 bases). The ends were cut back, 4 bases at V and 0 bases at J, with 8 bases in the middle. The germline CDR1 and CDR2 sequences are LGHNA and YNFKEQ. This CDR3 region has 14 residues. CDR3 bases: TGTGCCAGCAGCCGGGGCGCTAGCACAGATACGCAGTATTTT. As protein: CASSRGASTDTQYF.

This chain links TRBV10-3 with TRBJ2-5; D is tentatively TRBD1 or TRBD2 (6 bases each). The DNA end favors TRBJ2-7, so the J call may be wrong. This CDR3 has 15 residues. Germline CDR1 ENHRY, CDR2 SYGVKD. CDR3 sequence: CATLTGPPGAYEQYF. The DNA of the CDR3 is TGTGCCACCTTGACAGGCCCTCCGGGGGCCTACGAGCAGTACTTC.

The rearrangement links TRBV11-2 to TRBJ2-1; perhaps TRBD2 as D (6 bases). V gave up 2 bases and J gave up 0 bases, with 17 bases separating them. This CDR3 spans 18 amino acids. Germline V gene lookup returns CDR1 SGHAT and CDR2 FQNNGV. The CDR3 is CASSLRLSTSSSYNEQFF. The DNA of the CDR3 is TGTGCCAGCAGCTTAAGACTATCCACTAGCAGCTCCTACAATGAGCAGTTCTTC.

This rearrangement joins TRBV11-2 to TRBJ1-2, with 7 nucleotides matching TRBD1. CDR1 and CDR2 from the germline V gene are SGHAT and FQNNGV. Unmatched junction bases numbered 3, after V lost 0 bases and J lost 2 bases. The CDR3 extends over 15 amino acids. CDR3 region: CASSLEKQGNYGYTF. CDR3 coding DNA: TGTGCCAGCAGCTTAGAGAAACAGGGGAACTATGGCTACACCTTC.

Only a few counts were recorded for this clone. The chain couples TRBV10-3 to TRBJ2-3, with 10 bases lining up with TRBD2. V lost 4 bases, J lost 4 bases, and 5 bases stayed unmatched. The CDR3 extends over 15 amino acids. CDR1 and CDR2 (germline): ENHRY, SYGVKD. This chain's CDR3 is CAISVERGGADTQYF. The CDR3 region has the DNA TGTGCCATCAGTGTTGAGCGGGGGGGCGCAGATACGCAGTATTTT.

In this sample, this clone turned up once. The CDR3 reads CASSTPSGVYGYTF. For the CDR3, the DNA is TGTGCCAGTAGTACTCCCTCCGGGGTCTATGGCTACACCTTC. The chain joins TRBV19 to TRBJ1-2; D call uncertain. V lost 4 bases, J lost 4 bases, and 13 bases lay in between. The CDR3 has 14 residues. Per germline, CDR1 LNHDA and CDR2 SQIVND (reference sequence).

This chain uses TRBV28 with TRBJ2-3; D uncertain. The CDR3 runs to 12 residues. V shed 4 bases and J shed 3 bases, with 5 bases lying between them. Germline V CDR1 and CDR2: MDHEN, SYDVKM. The chain's CDR3 is CASSSLTDTQYF. The CDR3 DNA reads TGTGCCAGCAGTTCGTTAACAGATACGCAGTATTTT.

The chain couples TRBV6-5 to TRBJ1-4; 8 positions agree with TRBD1. The V and J ends lost 8 bases and 5 bases, in that order; junction bases with no gene match: 4. Germline lookup yields CDR1 MNHEY and CDR2 SVGAGI. The CDR3 runs to 13 residues. The CDR3 DNA follows: TGTGCCAGCGCAGGGGGCGTAAATGAAAAACTGTTTTTT. Translation gives CASAGGVNEKLFF.

The V and J genes are TRBV7-9 and TRBJ1-2; TRBD1 agrees at 9 bases. Germline CDR1 reads SEHNR; CDR2 reads FQNEAQ (reference sequence). The CDR3 sequence is 13 residues long. Losses at the gene ends were 6 bases for V and 9 bases for J; bases not matched to a gene: 8. CDR3 residues: CASSLGQGGSYTF. Here the CDR3 DNA reads TGTGCCAGCAGTTTGGGACAGGGTGGAAGCTACACCTTC.

The chain's CDR3 is CASSRGREKSSNYGYTF. The DNA for the CDR3 is TGCGCCAGCAGCCGAGGCCGGGAGAAGAGTTCTAACTATGGCTACACCTTC. The V and J genes are TRBV5-1 and TRBJ1-2; no definite D call. The CDR3 extends over 17 amino acids. Germline V gives CDR1 SGHRS, CDR2 YFSETQ. With 4 bases removed from V and 0 bases from J, the gap between germline ends came to 19 bases.

The V and J genes are TRBV4-1 and TRBJ2-7, with unresolved D. Germline V gives CDR1 MGHRA, CDR2 YSYEKL. Trimming removed 6 bases at V and 1 base at J, with 16 bases between. The CDR3 contains 15 residues. Here the CDR3 DNA reads TGCGCCAGCAGACCACTTGGGGAAGTTTCCTACGAGCAGTACTTC. It codes for CASRPLGEVSYEQYF.

This chain uses TRBV18 with TRBJ2-3; D assignment may be TRBD1 or TRBD2 (7 bases each). V lost 3 bases to trimming and J lost 6 bases, with 10 bases between them. The germline V gene encodes CDR1 KGHSH and CDR2 LQKENI. This CDR3 has 13 residues. CDR3: CASSPQGGDTQYF. In nucleotides, the CDR3 is TGTGCCAGCTCACCGCAGGGGGGGGATACGCAGTATTTT. Variable domain in full (rest from reference TRBV18 and TRBJ2-3): NAGVMQNPRHLVRRRGQEARLRCSPMKGHSHVYWYRQLPEEGLKFMVYLQKENIIDESGMPKERFSAEFPKEGPSILRIQQVVRGDSAAYFCASSPQGGDTQYFGPGTRLTVL.

V gene TRBV19 combines with J gene TRBJ1-5; TRBD1 might be the D (6 bases). CDR3 length: 17 residues. V lost 6 bases to trimming and J lost 4 bases, with 22 bases between them. Germline CDR1 reads LNHDA; CDR2 reads SQIVND (reference sequence). The CDR3 here is CASREGGTGGVNQPQHF. As DNA, the CDR3 is TGTGCCAGTAGGGAGGGGGGAACCGGGGGCGTGAATCAGCCCCAGCATTTT.

The sample holds one count of this clone. The chain employs TRBV7-9 and TRBJ1-1; a weak D match, TRBD1 (6 bases). Germline loops: CDR1 SEHNR, CDR2 FQNEAQ (reference sequence). CDR3 length equals 15 residues. Trimming pared 5 bases from V and 1 base from J, leaving 14 bases between. The CDR3 reads CASSHPTGKNTEAFF. The CDR3 nucleotides read TGTGCCAGCAGCCACCCAACAGGGAAGAACACTGAAGCTTTCTTT.

The V gene is TRBV7-9, the J gene TRBJ1-2, with 7 bases that match TRBD1. In germline, CDR1 is SEHNR, CDR2 FQNEAQ (reference sequence). This CDR3 is built from 14 residues. V shed 3 bases and J 8 bases; nucleotides not matched to a gene: 9. The CDR3 region has the DNA TGTGCCAGCAGCTTCCAGACAGGGCCTGGCGGCTACACCTTC. Protein sequence: CASSFQTGPGGYTF.

Details on this clone: Other DNA sequences in the sample encode the same CDR3. V usage is TRBV18 and J usage is TRBJ2-3; D is possibly TRBD1 or TRBD2 (5 bases each). V shed 2 bases and J shed 5 bases, with 5 bases lying between them. The CDR3 runs to 12 residues. The germline CDR1 and CDR2 sequences are KGHSH and LQKENI. DNA of the CDR3: TGTGCCAGCTCACCAGGGGGAGATACGCAGTATTTT. Amino acid sequence: CASSPGGDTQYF.

The chain employs TRBV7-2 and TRBJ1-3, with D uncertain. Looked up from germline, CDR1 is SGHTA and CDR2 is FQGNSA. CDR3 length: 14 amino acids. V lost 2 bases and J lost 0, with 5 bases in between. CDR3 DNA sequence: TGTGCCAGCAGCTTACAGCCCTCTGGAAACACCATATATTTT. Its protein is CASSLQPSGNTIYF.

The chain links TRBV7-9 to TRBJ1-1; possible D gene TRBD1, 5 bases. The V end was cut by 1 base, the J end by 2 bases, with 8 bases between. The germline V gene has CDR1 SEHNR and CDR2 FQNEAQ (reference sequence). The CDR3 contains 14 residues. The CDR3 loop reads CASSLGQPNTEAFF. The CDR3 region has the DNA TGTGCCAGCAGCTTAGGACAGCCCAACACTGAAGCTTTCTTT.

V gene TRBV13 combines with J gene TRBJ1-2, with 8 nucleotides matching TRBD1. Germline V gene lookup returns CDR1 PRHDT and CDR2 FYEKMQ (reference sequence). This CDR3 is built from 14 residues. Germline trimming cut 5 bases from V and 5 bases from J; bases unmatched to any gene: 7. The CDR3 region has the DNA TGTGCCAGCAGCGTCGGGACAGGCCTTTATGGCTACACCTTC. Translating gives CASSVGTGLYGYTF. The full variable domain, with the rest looked up from reference TRBV13 and TRBJ1-2, is AAGVIQSPRHLIKEKRETATLKCYPIPRHDTVYWYQQGPGQDPQFLISFYEKMQSDKGSIPDRFSAQQFSDYHSELNMSSLELGDSALYFCASSVGTGLYGYTFGSGTRLTVV.

This clone was observed a single time. This chain uses TRBV5-5 with TRBJ2-7; D gene uncertain. Trimming removed 0 bases at V and 4 bases at J, with 11 bases between. Germline CDR1 and CDR2: SGHKS and YYEKEE (reference sequence). The CDR3 runs 14 residues. CDR3 region: CASSLAQETYEQYF. The CDR3 region has the DNA TGTGCCAGCAGCTTGGCCCAGGAAACTTACGAGCAGTACTTC.

The rearrangement joins TRBV9 to TRBJ2-1, with TRBD1 matching over 9 bases. Germline V gene data show CDR1 as SGDLS and CDR2 as YYNGEE. The V and J ends lost 4 bases and 5 bases, in that order; junction bases with no gene match: 10. This CDR3 has 16 residues. The CDR3 bases are TGTGCCAGCAGCCTCGGGACAGGGAAGGTACACAATGAGCAGTTCTTC. Protein product: CASSLGTGKVHNEQFF.

The gene calls are TRBV19 and TRBJ1-6; 8 bases match TRBD1. CDR3 length equals 18 residues. From germline, CDR1 is LNHDA and CDR2 SQIVND (reference sequence). The V segment lost 3 bases and the J segment 0 bases; nucleotides outside the gene matches: 7. The CDR3 region has the DNA TGTGCCAGTAGTATCGGCCAGGGGGCAAGCTCCTATAATTCACCCCTCCACTTT. Amino acids: CASSIGQGASSYNSPLHF.

Only one count was recorded for this clone. The chain combines TRBV28 with TRBJ1-1; D not resolved. This CDR3 is 13 amino acids long. The V end lost 3 bases, the J end lost 1 base, and 6 bases lay between the germline ends. Germline CDR1 is MDHEN and CDR2 is SYDVKM. The CDR3 region has the DNA TGTGCCAGCAGTTTGTTAGGGAACACTGAAGCTTTCTTT. Its protein is CASSLLGNTEAFF.

This clone was recorded only once. V gene TRBV15 combines with J gene TRBJ1-2; D remains unclear. In germline, CDR1 is LNHNV, CDR2 YYDKDF (reference sequence). The length of the CDR3 is 14 residues. V was trimmed by 4 bases and J by 8 bases, leaving 17 bases between them. CDR3 protein: CATSIKKAVPGYTF. The CDR3 nucleotides are TGTGCCACCAGCATTAAGAAGGCCGTCCCCGGCTACACCTTC.

This clone has only one observation. J is TRBJ2-5 and V is TRBV28, with a tentative D call TRBD1 (6 bases). The length of the CDR3 is 14 residues. Germline assignment: CDR1 MDHEN and CDR2 SYDVKM. The V end was cut by 7 bases, the J end by 5 bases, with 17 bases between. CDR3 sequence: CASTKGGILETQYF. The CDR3 coding sequence is TGTGCCAGCACCAAAGGGGGAATCTTGGAGACCCAGTACTTC.

This chain uses TRBV5-6 with TRBJ1-5; D possibly corresponds to TRBD1 (5 bases). The CDR3 is 15 residues long. V was cut by 2 bases and J by 4 bases, with 13 bases left in between. Germline V gene data show CDR1 as SGHDT and CDR2 as YYEEEE. DNA for the CDR3: TGTGCCAGCAGCTTCCGGGGGATAGATAATCAGCCCCAGCATTTT. Its protein is CASSFRGIDNQPQHF.